This T cell receptor beta chain was obtained from a study of blood T cells in healthy people across ages. Each of the donors had roughly 9.4 milliliters of peripheral blood drawn into EDTA-treated Vacutainer tubes. As regards this clonotype: As yet, its antigen is unknown.

Whole-study findings and limits: Donors of long life had a larger count of naive CD4+ cells and greater diversity than aged donors. Diversity of TCR beta correlated strongly with naive T cell percentage. Shifts in expanded clonotypes may have been confounded by donor CMV status, which was unknown.

For the second PCR, which ran for roughly 6 to 12 cycles, a sample-barcoded 5' primer and a J-beta primer mix were used. TCRdb re-called the 5' RACE reads through MiXCR, storing one row per CDR3 protein. Here the sample spans about 1.1 million distinct CDR3 sequences, 35% to 40% being singletons. Germline lookup yields CDR1 ENHRY and CDR2 SYGVKD. V was pared by 10 bases and J by 6 bases, with 13 bases between. This CDR3 comprises 11 residues. The chain is built from TRBV10-3 and TRBJ2-7; unclear D gene. Sequencing input: blood. The TCR originated in a man between 18 and 29 years old in good health. CDR3 nucleotides: TGTGCCACCCTAATAAACAGCGAGCAGTACTTC. Translating gives CATLINSEQYF.